Reported below is one T cell receptor (beta chain). What this receptor recognizes is not known. Base qualities are not at hand, and no much larger clone is one base apart. V is shortened by 2 bases, J by 4 bases, and the region joining them spans 11 bases. CDR1 and CDR2 are drawn from the germline V gene (reference sequence): LNHNV, YYDKDF. Measured from the cysteine to the phenylalanine, the CDR3 is 14 residues long. Only the CDR3 part of the read is kept: 42 bases, read in frame from the first base. The data were obtained in a study of blood T cell repertoires in COVID-19 (dated by TCRdb to the early 2020s). Background on the whole study: The collaborator samples originated in the United States, Italy and Spain and spanned the acute and convalescent phases of COVID-19. The material from the prospective study consisted of cDNA or gDNA derived from T cells, B-cell-depleted T cells, or PBMCs. The dataset comprised deeply sampled blood TCRbeta repertoires from subjects exposed to, actively infected with, or recovered from COVID-19. A freely available public database, intended as a resource for researchers studying the immune response to SARS-CoV-2, is where the repertoires were released. The samples were drawn from two sources: the first 160 participants of the ongoing ImmuneRACE study, and 1,000 to 1,500 subjects contributed by 6 global collaborators. A de-identified subject ID, COVID-19 status, age in years and sex were almost always included in the sample metadata. HLA class I and class II types, where available, came from metadata supplied by the sample provider rather than from assay-based typing. On the study overall, not on this receptor specifically: Clinical and demographic metadata were provided uncurated, with the amount varying by source and participant.

TCRbeta CDR3 regions were amplified from genomic DNA by means of the immunoSEQ Assay, a bias-controlled multiplex PCR. In the source study's methods: The number of nucleated cells in each sample was estimated from the amplification of reference gene primers within the assay. To quantify the absolute abundance of each unique TCRbeta CDR3 rearrangement, sequence reads were collapsed and filtered. For each sample, productive Simpson clonality was calculated as the square root of Simpson's diversity index across productive rearrangements. Not all clones reach the TCRdb copy of this immuneACCESS table, which keeps in-frame sequences only. Checked studies attribute under half of the gap to unresolved V genes and leave the rest unexplained. That table gives V, J and clone size, and the DNA gave D and trimming. This sample comprises some 78,000 clones, roughly 90% of them detected only once. The top ten clones comprise around 4.7% of the sample.

Collaborating institutions collected whole blood in K2EDTA tubes following their own protocols. Collaborator samples were shipped for TCRbeta analysis as frozen whole blood, isolated PBMCs, or DNA extracted from either sample type. The receptor chain draws on TRBV15 and TRBJ1-1; D gene: possibly TRBD1, on 5 matching bases. The source is an elderly woman with active or convalescent COVID-19. What was sequenced was peripheral blood. The CDR3 in this case is CATSRPTGGTEAFF. The DNA is as follows: TGTGCCACCAGCAGACCTACGGGGGGCACTGAAGCTTTCTTT.